The 25 T cell receptor beta chains presented below share a single source sample, sequenced in a study of blood T cell repertoires in COVID-19. The repertoire was sequenced with immunoSEQ multiplex PCR; TCRdb's copy has only in-frame clones and lacks some. This table has about 480,000 clones, around 85% appearing once. Sequenced: PBMCs or T cells enriched from blood (not recorded which). These receptors were collected from a woman aged 60-75 years who had recovered from COVID-19.

The J gene is TRBJ1-4, the V gene TRBV3-1 (or the pseudogene TRBV3-2); a weak D match, TRBD1 (5 bases). Trimming shortened V by 3 bases and J by 11 bases, and 13 bases separated the two germline ends. Germline V CDR1 and CDR2: LGHDT, YNNKEL (reference sequence). This CDR3 comprises 13 residues. The CDR3 spells CASSQFGGGKLFF. CDR3 DNA: TGTGCCAGCAGCCAGTTTGGGGGAGGGAAACTGTTTTTT.

Here the CDR3 DNA reads TGTGCCATCAAAAATGCGCGAGGAGGGACTGAAGCTTTCTTT. Protein product: CAIKNARGGTEAFF. The V gene is TRBV10-3, the J gene TRBJ1-1; D remains unclear. The CDR3 loop spans 14 amino acids. The germline V and J ends were trimmed by 7 bases and 5 bases, with 17 bases remaining between them. CDR1 ENHRY and CDR2 SYGVKD come from the germline V gene.

The chain has TRBV24-1 and TRBJ2-5; D perhaps matches TRBD1 (6 bases). Germline CDR1 KGHDR, CDR2 SFDVKD. The CDR3 totals 16 residues. The V and J ends lost 1 base and 2 bases respectively, with 13 bases between them. CDR3 DNA sequence: TGTGCCACCAGTGATTTCTCCGGACAGTTACAAGAGACCCAGTACTTC. This encodes CATSDFSGQLQETQYF.

This chain uses TRBV5-5 with TRBJ1-2; D is ambiguous. The germline V gene encodes CDR1 SGHKS and CDR2 YYEKEE (reference sequence). V was shortened by 0 bases and J by 4 bases, with 10 bases between the two germline ends. The CDR3 sequence is 14 residues long. The DNA for the CDR3 is TGTGCCAGCAGCTTGGCGGTCATTAGCTATGGCTACACCTTC. It specifies CASSLAVISYGYTF.

The chain carries TRBV27 and TRBJ1-2, with 9 bases lining up with TRBD1. Germline lookup yields CDR1 MNHEY and CDR2 SMNVEV (reference sequence). With V trimmed by 7 bases and J by 1 base, 7 bases remained unmatched. The CDR3 is made up of 15 amino acids. The CDR3 coding sequence is TGTGCCAGCACCCCAGGGACAGGGAATAACTATGGCTACACCTTC. Its translation: CASTPGTGNNYGYTF.

The chain links TRBV7-8 to TRBJ2-3; D is ambiguous. CDR3 size: 17 residues. V lost 1 base and J 1 base, leaving 15 bases between the germline ends. CDR1 SGHVS and CDR2 FQNEAQ come from the germline V gene. CDR3 protein: CASSLEVRLIRTDTQYF. Here the CDR3 DNA reads TGTGCCAGCAGCTTAGAGGTCCGACTTATCCGCACAGATACGCAGTATTTT.

The count of this clone is one. V gene TRBV24-1 combines with J gene TRBJ2-3, with TRBD2 matching over 7 bases. The CDR3 contains 11 residues. The germline gives CDR1 KGHDR, CDR2 SFDVKD. V shed 10 bases, J shed 10 bases, and the junction held 7 bases outside the gene matches. Here the CDR3 reads CATSVAGAQYF. Written as DNA, the CDR3 is TGTGCCACGTCCGTTGCGGGGGCGCAGTATTTT.

As for this clone: The sample contains more than one DNA sequence encoding this CDR3. This rearrangement joins TRBV19 to TRBJ1-1; D is undetermined. The CDR3 spans 14 residues. The germline gives CDR1 LNHDA, CDR2 SQIVND (reference sequence). Trimming removed 1 base at V and 0 bases at J, with 6 bases between. The CDR3 sequence is CASSIAGLNTEAFF. The CDR3 bases are TGTGCCAGTAGTATAGCGGGTTTGAACACTGAAGCTTTCTTT.

V and J are TRBV10-2 and TRBJ2-6; 9 nucleotides agree with TRBD2. The germline CDR1 and CDR2 sequences are WSHSY and SAAADI. This CDR3 comprises 17 residues. V was clipped by 0 bases and J by 3 bases; unmatched bases: 3. The CDR3 DNA reads as TGCGCCAGCAGTGAGTCCCTAGCGGGGCATGGGGCCAACGTCCTGACTTTC. Translation: CASSESLAGHGANVLTF.

V gene TRBV10-3 combines with J gene TRBJ1-6; D possibly corresponds to TRBD1 (6 bases). Trimming removed 6 bases from V and 10 bases from J, with 10 bases in between. The CDR3 has 12 amino acids. CDR1 is ENHRY and CDR2 is SYGVKD in the germline V gene. The CDR3 nucleotides read TGTGCCATCAGGGACAGCAAATCACCCCTCCACTTT. Translating gives CAIRDSKSPLHF.

This chain connects TRBV5-5 to TRBJ1-6; 7 nucleotides align to TRBD1. The V and J ends lost 3 bases and 6 bases, in that order; junction bases with no gene match: 3. Germline V gives CDR1 SGHKS, CDR2 YYEKEE (reference sequence). This CDR3 comprises 14 residues. DNA of the CDR3: TGTGCCAGCAGCTCGGGACAGCCTAATTCACCCCTCCACTTT. Amino acids: CASSSGQPNSPLHF.

The rearrangement joins TRBV5-1 to TRBJ2-5; 8 bases fit TRBD2. Unmatched junction bases numbered 4, after V lost 1 base and J lost 5 bases. Germline CDR1 SGHRS, CDR2 YFSETQ. The CDR3 sequence is 14 residues long. The CDR3, as DNA: TGCGCCAGCAGCTTGACGGGGGGGCTGGAGACCCAGTACTTC. Protein sequence: CASSLTGGLETQYF.

The chain uses TRBV5-1 and TRBJ1-1; D is possibly TRBD1 (5 bases). The CDR3 loop spans 13 amino acids. The germline V gene encodes CDR1 SGHRS and CDR2 YFSETQ. Trimming took 2 bases from V and 6 from J, leaving 11 bases between them. CDR3 nucleotides: TGCGCCAGCAGCTTCCAACCAGGGTCTGAAGCTTTCTTT. Translated: CASSFQPGSEAFF.

The gene calls are TRBV20-1 and TRBJ2-3, with TRBD2 as a possible D gene (5 bases). The germline V gene has CDR1 DFQATT and CDR2 SNEGSKA (reference sequence). With 7 bases removed from V and 6 bases from J, the gap between germline ends came to 11 bases. This CDR3 is built from 11 residues. CDR3 residues: CSVVATDTQYF. As DNA, the CDR3 is TGCAGTGTTGTAGCGACGGATACGCAGTATTTT.

The chain employs TRBV4-1 and TRBJ1-2, with 12 bases lining up with TRBD1. Germline values: CDR1 MGHRA, CDR2 YSYEKL. The CDR3 has 17 residues. V lost 7 bases, J lost 2 bases, and 11 bases stayed unmatched. This chain's CDR3 is CASNTPGQGAPNYGYTF. The DNA of the CDR3 is TGCGCCAGCAACACCCCGGGACAGGGGGCTCCGAACTATGGCTACACCTTC.

J is TRBJ1-6 and V is TRBV30; D is unclear. Germline lookup yields CDR1 GTSNPN and CDR2 SVGIG (reference sequence). This CDR3 comprises 15 residues. Trimming pared 1 base from V and 4 bases from J, leaving 11 bases between. DNA of the CDR3: TGTGCCTGGAGTGAGCCAGGAAGATATAATTCACCCCTCCACTTT. Amino acid sequence: CAWSEPGRYNSPLHF.

This rearrangement joins TRBV15 to TRBJ2-1; a weak D match, TRBD1 (5 bases). The length of the CDR3 is 15 residues. CDR1 and CDR2 from the germline V gene are LNHNV and YYDKDF (reference sequence). Trimming pared 0 bases from V and 6 bases from J, leaving 12 bases between. Here the CDR3 reads CATSRDLSRANEQFF. The DNA of the CDR3 is TGTGCCACCAGCAGAGATCTATCCAGGGCCAATGAGCAGTTCTTC.

V is TRBV6-1 and J is TRBJ1-2, with D maybe TRBD1 (5 bases). The germline V gene encodes CDR1 MNHNS and CDR2 SASEGT. V lost 2 bases and J lost 3, with 10 bases in between. There are 14 residues in the CDR3. In DNA, the CDR3 is TGTGCCAGCAGTGAATTCGGCAGGGACTATGGCTACACCTTC. It encodes CASSEFGRDYGYTF.

The J gene is TRBJ2-5, the V gene TRBV4-1; TRBD1 matches 9 bases. The germline CDR1 and CDR2 sequences are MGHRA and YSYEKL. The CDR3 is made up of 14 amino acids. V trimming: 4 bases; J trimming: 4 bases; junction bases outside the gene matches: 4. CDR3 nucleotides: TGCGCCAGCAGCCCGGACAGGGGAGGAGAGACCCAGTACTTC. Protein: CASSPDRGGETQYF.

The J gene is TRBJ2-3, the V gene TRBV19; TRBD2 matches 9 bases. V shed 6 bases and J 4 bases; nucleotides not matched to a gene: 8. CDR1 and CDR2 (germline): LNHDA, SQIVND (reference sequence). The CDR3 runs 15 residues. The CDR3 bases are TGTGCCAGTAGAGGGCTAGCGGGGTGGGCAGATACGCAGTATTTT. This sequence encodes CASRGLAGWADTQYF.

This clone came up once. In nucleotides, the CDR3 is TGTGCCAGCTCCCGGGACAGCTATGGCTACACCTTC. This translates into CASSRDSYGYTF. The gene calls are TRBV2 and TRBJ1-2, with 7 nucleotides matching TRBD1. Germline loops: CDR1 SNHLY, CDR2 FYNNEI. The ends lost 8 bases at V and 4 bases at J; junction bases unmatched: 4. The CDR3 consists of 12 residues.

To note about this clone: The sample holds other DNA sequences that translate to the same CDR3. The V call is TRBV11-2, the J call TRBJ2-3, with 10 nucleotides matching TRBD2. Germline values: CDR1 SGHAT, CDR2 FQNNGV. There are 15 residues in the CDR3. V shed 5 bases and J 1 base; nucleotides not matched to a gene: 3. CDR3: CASSPTSGGTDTQYF. The CDR3, as DNA: TGTGCCAGCAGCCCAACTAGCGGGGGCACAGATACGCAGTATTTT. The full variable domain, with the rest looked up from reference TRBV11-2 and TRBJ2-3, is EAGVAQSPRYKIIEKRQSVAFWCNPISGHATLYWYQQILGQGPKLLIQFQNNGVVDDSQLPKDRFSAERLKGVDSTLKIQPAKLEDSAVYLCASSPTSGGTDTQYFGPGTRLTVL.

The count of this clone is one. This chain connects TRBV3-1 (or the pseudogene TRBV3-2) to TRBJ1-4; maybe TRBD1 (6 bases). This CDR3 is 16 amino acids long. Germline V gene lookup returns CDR1 LGHDT and CDR2 YNNKEL (reference sequence). Trimming left V 2 bases short and J 5 bases short, with 15 bases between. DNA of the CDR3: TGTGCCAGCAGCCAAAGGGGGGGCGGTTTAAATGAAAAACTGTTTTTT. Translated: CASSQRGGGLNEKLFF.

The chain combines TRBV27 with TRBJ2-2, with 10 bases fitting TRBD2. The CDR3 totals 15 residues. CDR1 and CDR2 (germline): MNHEY, SMNVEV (reference sequence). V lost 6 bases to trimming and J lost 4 bases; unmatched junction nucleotides: 5. The CDR3 bases are TGTGCCAGCAGCCCCTGGACTAGCGGCACCGGGGAGCTGTTTTTT. Encoded protein: CASSPWTSGTGELFF.

The CDR3, as DNA: TGTGCCAGTAGTGCGCAGGGGGCTTCCCTGGCTGAAGCTTTCTTT. It encodes CASSAQGASLAEAFF. The V gene is TRBV19, the J gene TRBJ1-1, with TRBD1 matching over 8 bases. V dropped 5 bases and J dropped 6; count of bases not matched to a gene: 11. Germline-derived CDR1 and CDR2 are LNHDA and SQIVND (reference sequence). The CDR3 has 15 amino acids.